Described below is a single T cell receptor beta chain sequence and its context. This sample is part of a study of blood T cell repertoires in COVID-19. Looking at the study overall: The analysed material was cDNA or gDNA that came from T cells, B-cell-depleted T cells, or PBMCs.

Germline-derived CDR1 and CDR2 are SGDLS and YYNGEE. V trimming: 0 bases; J trimming: 7 bases; junction bases outside the gene matches: 6. This CDR3 has 15 amino acids. Per the original data handling: The assay estimated nucleated cells by amplifying reference gene primers. Measured with immunoSEQ multiplex PCR; TCRdb has only the in-frame clones, and not every one. The V and J calls and clone size are taken from that table; D and trimming were inferred from the DNA. The data contain approximately 190,000 clones, more than 80% of them seen just once; the ten biggest clones take up 0.5% to 0.6%. The chain recombines TRBV9 with TRBJ2-2, with 7 bases identical to TRBD2. Sequenced material: peripheral blood. This TCR was sampled from a man aged 45 to 65 with acute or convalescent COVID-19. This CDR3 reads CASSVDTGEGGELFF. The CDR3 bases are TGTGCCAGCAGCGTAGATACGGGGGAGGGCGGGGAGCTGTTTTTT.